What follows are 28 T cell receptor beta chains derived from one specimen sequenced in a study of tumor-infiltrating lymphocytes in localized non-small cell lung cancer. TCRdb's copy holds only in-frame clones and misses some; the assay was immunoSEQ multiplex PCR. The table lists about 13,000 clones, around 70% of them singletons. Sequencing input: uninvolved lung tissue not adjacent to the tumor. Source of these receptors: a human donor with non-small cell lung cancer.

The chain is built from TRBV7-2 and TRBJ1-1, with 9 bases identical to TRBD1. Looked up from germline, CDR1 is SGHTA and CDR2 is FQGNSA. V trimming: 4 bases; J trimming: 5 bases; junction bases outside the gene matches: 5. CDR3 length: 14 amino acids. The CDR3 spells CASSYSGQGTEAFF. CDR3 sequence (DNA): TGTGCCAGCAGCTACTCGGGACAGGGTACTGAAGCTTTCTTT. Combining the CDR3 with reference TRBV7-2 and TRBJ1-1 gives the whole variable domain GAGVSQSPSNKVTEKGKDVELRCDPISGHTALYWYRQSLGQGLEFLIYFQGNSAPDKSGLPSDRFSAERTGGSVSTLTIQRTQQEDSAVYLCASSYSGQGTEAFFGQGTRLTVV.

The chain combines TRBV5-1 with TRBJ1-2; D uncertain. The CDR3 is 13 residues long. Germline-derived CDR1 and CDR2 are SGHRS and YFSETQ. V lost 2 bases, J lost 2 bases, and 7 bases lay in between. CDR3 coding DNA: TGCGCCAGCAGCTTATCCCAGAACTATGGCTACACCTTC. This encodes CASSLSQNYGYTF.

The chain combines TRBV7-9 with TRBJ1-1; D not resolved. The germline gives CDR1 SEHNR, CDR2 FQNEAQ (reference sequence). The CDR3 runs to 13 residues. V lost 2 bases, J lost 5 bases, and 9 bases lay in between. The CDR3 DNA follows: TGTGCCAGCAGCTTACTTGTAGGAACTGAAGCTTTCTTT. It codes for CASSLLVGTEAFF. Using reference TRBV7-9 and TRBJ1-1 for the parts outside the CDR3, the full variable domain is DTGVSQNPRHKITKRGQNVTFRCDPISEHNRLYWYRQTLGQGPEFLTYFQNEAQLEKSRLLSDRFSAERPKGSFSTLEIQRTEQGDSAMYLCASSLLVGTEAFFGQGTRLTVV.

A note on this clone: One end of the junction varies from germline; a read error may be responsible. This chain joins TRBV5-6 and TRBJ2-5, with D possibly TRBD2 on 5 matching bases. The CDR3 contains 13 residues. Germline V gives CDR1 SGHDT, CDR2 YYEEEE. The CDR3 sequence is CASNLNWEETQYF. DNA of the CDR3: TGTGCCAGCAACTTGAATTGGGAGGAGACCCAGTACTTC. Together with reference TRBV5-6 and TRBJ2-5, the CDR3 gives the full variable domain: DAGVTQSPTHLIKTRGQQVTLRCSPKSGHDTVSWYQQALGQGPQFIFQYYEEEERQRGNFPDRFSGHQFPNYSSELNVNALLLGDSALYLCASNLNWEETQYFGPGTRLLVL.

This chain uses TRBV2 with TRBJ2-6; D remains ambiguous. Trimming pared 7 bases from V and 8 bases from J, leaving 15 bases between. The CDR3 extends over 14 amino acids. The V gene's germline CDR1 is SNHLY and CDR2 FYNNEI. CDR3 sequence: CASKSAEATNVLTF. CDR3 coding DNA: TGTGCCAGCAAGTCGGCAGAGGCGACCAACGTCCTGACTTTC.

V gene TRBV12-5 combines with J gene TRBJ1-5; D possibly corresponds to TRBD1 (6 bases). Trimming pared 3 bases from V and 1 base from J, leaving 10 bases between. The germline V gene encodes CDR1 LGHNT and CDR2 FRNRAP. This CDR3 comprises 15 residues. Here the CDR3 reads CASGFIDRSNQPQHF. CDR3 coding DNA: TGTGCTAGTGGTTTTATCGACAGGAGCAATCAGCCCCAGCATTTT.

V and J are TRBV6-6 and TRBJ1-1; a possible D gene is TRBD1 (6 bases). There are 15 residues in the CDR3. The germline V and J ends were trimmed by 6 bases and 3 bases, with 17 bases remaining between them. Germline V gene sequence: CDR1 MNHNY, CDR2 SVGAGI (reference sequence). The CDR3 sequence: CASRALRDMDTEAFF. CDR3 coding DNA: TGTGCCAGCAGGGCCCTGCGGGACATGGACACTGAAGCTTTCTTT.

This clone was found a few times. The chain uses TRBV4-2 and TRBJ1-1; D is ambiguous. Looked up from germline, CDR1 is LGHNA and CDR2 is YNFKEQ. V gave up 1 base and J gave up 0 bases, with 6 bases separating them. The CDR3 spans 14 residues. CDR3 sequence (DNA): TGTGCCAGCAGCCAAGCGGAGATGAACACTGAAGCTTTCTTT. It codes for CASSQAEMNTEAFF.

The chain links TRBV10-3 to TRBJ2-7; TRBD2 matches at 8 bases. The CDR3 has 13 residues. CDR1 is ENHRY and CDR2 is SYGVKD in the germline V gene. With V trimmed by 5 bases and J by 5 bases, 5 bases remained unmatched. DNA of the CDR3: TGTGCCATCAGTCTAGCGGGCCGGGACGAGCAGTACTTC. Its translation: CAISLAGRDEQYF.

This chain uses TRBV9 with TRBJ2-2; 9 bases map to TRBD2. The V and J ends lost 2 bases and 6 bases, in that order; junction bases with no gene match: 14. Per germline, CDR1 SGDLS and CDR2 YYNGEE. The CDR3 has 18 residues. The CDR3 coding sequence is TGTGCCAGCAGCGTCCGGGCTAGCGGGGTACACTGGGCCGGGGAGCTGTTTTTT. The encoded protein is CASSVRASGVHWAGELFF.

The CDR3 nucleotides are TGTGCCAGCAGCTACCGGACAGGGGGTTTGCTTGGCGGGGAGCTGTTTTTT. It translates to CASSYRTGGLLGGELFF. The gene calls are TRBV5-6 and TRBJ2-2; 10 nucleotides line up with TRBD1. This CDR3 region has 17 residues. CDR1 is SGHDT, CDR2 YYEEEE, per germline. V lost 3 bases and J lost 7; bases outside the gene matches: 12.

This chain uses TRBV19 with TRBJ1-4, with D unresolved. This CDR3 contains 14 residues. CDR1 is LNHDA and CDR2 is SQIVND in the germline V gene (reference sequence). The V end lost 7 bases, the J end lost 0 bases, and 9 bases lay between the germline ends. DNA of the CDR3: TGTGCCAGTAACCCGTCTGCAACTAATGAAAAACTGTTTTTT. Its protein product is CASNPSATNEKLFF.

The chain couples TRBV28 to TRBJ2-7; 7 nucleotides align to TRBD2. Germline V lookup: CDR1 MDHEN, CDR2 SYDVKM. J gave up 1 base and V 3 bases, and 15 bases lay outside the gene matches. The CDR3 contains 18 residues. Written as DNA, the CDR3 is TGTGCCAGCAGTTTTTCACCCGGACTAGGGTCGCTTTCCTACGAGCAGTACTTC. Translating it yields CASSFSPGLGSLSYEQYF.

The CDR3 region is CASSYSGTGGNEKLFF. The CDR3 DNA reads as TGTGCCAGCAGTTACTCGGGGACAGGGGGCAATGAAAAACTGTTTTTT. V usage is TRBV6-6 and J usage is TRBJ1-4, with 12 bases matching TRBD1. Germline loops: CDR1 MNHNY, CDR2 SVGAGI (reference sequence). V lost 0 bases, J lost 5 bases, and 1 base stayed unmatched. This CDR3 comprises 16 residues.

The sample holds a few counts of this clone. The rearrangement joins TRBV9 to TRBJ1-1, with D perhaps matching TRBD1 (5 bases). The CDR3 extends over 14 amino acids. Germline CDR1 reads SGDLS; CDR2 reads YYNGEE. Trimming took 0 bases from V and 6 from J, leaving 12 bases between them. The CDR3 loop reads CASSVGGSLSEAFF. In DNA form, the CDR3 reads TGTGCCAGCAGCGTAGGGGGCAGTCTGTCTGAAGCTTTCTTT.

This chain connects TRBV9 to TRBJ2-7; D is perhaps TRBD2 (6 bases). Germline V lookup: CDR1 SGDLS, CDR2 YYNGEE. V was shortened by 4 bases and J by 1 base, with 15 bases between the two germline ends. This CDR3 is 15 amino acids long. CDR3 protein: CASSPYASVSYEQYF. The CDR3 DNA reads as TGTGCCAGCAGCCCTTACGCTAGCGTATCCTACGAGCAGTACTTC.

The chain couples TRBV7-2 to TRBJ1-4, with 9 nucleotides matching TRBD1. Germline V gives CDR1 SGHTA, CDR2 FQGNSA. Losses at the gene ends were 5 bases for V and 8 bases for J; bases not matched to a gene: 6. The CDR3 spans 14 residues. In nucleotides, the CDR3 is TGTGCCAGCAGCCAGGACAGGGGTAGAGAAAAACTGTTTTTT. Protein: CASSQDRGREKLFF.

This clone was seen once. The gene calls are TRBV6-6 and TRBJ1-2; D call uncertain. This CDR3 has 14 amino acids. Germline loops: CDR1 MNHNY, CDR2 SVGAGI (reference sequence). V lost 2 bases and J lost 4, with 11 bases in between. DNA of the CDR3: TGTGCCAGCAGTTACGAACAACGCGGCTATGGCTACACCTTC. It translates to CASSYEQRGYGYTF.

The V gene is TRBV11-2, the J gene TRBJ2-4; D gene uncertain. Germline loops: CDR1 SGHAT, CDR2 FQNNGV. The CDR3 extends over 17 amino acids. Trimming left V 0 bases short and J 0 bases short, with 12 bases between. The CDR3 region is CASSLDSEILAKNIQYF. For the CDR3, the DNA is TGTGCCAGCAGCTTAGACTCGGAGATACTAGCCAAAAACATTCAGTACTTC.

This sequence joins TRBV13 and TRBJ2-2; 8 nucleotides match TRBD2. The CDR3 has 16 amino acids. Germline CDR1 reads PRHDT; CDR2 reads FYEKMQ (reference sequence). V was clipped by 1 base and J by 7 bases; unmatched bases: 8. CDR3 in amino acids: CASSLAQRESIGELFF. In DNA form, the CDR3 reads TGTGCCAGCAGCTTAGCCCAGCGGGAGTCGATCGGGGAGCTGTTTTTT.

This clone was seen a handful of times. This chain connects TRBV11-2 to TRBJ1-1; D is undetermined. The CDR3 contains 15 residues. The ends were cut back, 1 base at V and 0 bases at J, with 9 bases in the middle. Germline V lookup: CDR1 SGHAT, CDR2 FQNNGV. In DNA, the CDR3 is TGTGCCAGCAGCTTAGGGACCGAGATGAACACTGAAGCTTTCTTT. Protein sequence: CASSLGTEMNTEAFF.

This chain uses TRBV7-2 with TRBJ1-6; 8 nucleotides align to TRBD1. Germline V gene sequence: CDR1 SGHTA, CDR2 FQGNSA. Trimming cost V 1 base and J 2 bases; bases outside gene matches: 7. CDR3 length: 18 residues. The CDR3 here is CASSLDSGGRTYNSPLHF. CDR3 in DNA: TGTGCCAGCAGCTTAGACTCAGGGGGCAGGACCTATAATTCACCCCTCCACTTT.

This clone was recorded a few times. V is TRBV6-1 and J is TRBJ1-5, with 8 bases that match TRBD1. Germline CDR1 MNHNS, CDR2 SASEGT. The CDR3 is made up of 13 amino acids. J gave up 7 bases and V 9 bases, and 8 bases lay outside the gene matches. The CDR3 region is CASTTGDGQPQHF. The CDR3 DNA sequence: TGTGCCAGTACGACAGGGGACGGGCAGCCCCAGCATTTT.

The chain has TRBV2 and TRBJ2-3; 12 nucleotides agree with TRBD2. The ends lost 6 bases at V and 0 bases at J; junction bases unmatched: 7. The CDR3 has 17 amino acids. The V gene's germline CDR1 is SNHLY and CDR2 FYNNEI. This CDR3 reads CASRRRGTSGSTDTQYF. As DNA, the CDR3 is TGTGCCAGCAGACGTCGCGGGACTAGCGGGAGCACAGATACGCAGTATTTT.

This clone was counted only a few times. CDR3: CASSSDSILHEQYF. The CDR3 DNA follows: TGTGCCAGCAGCTCTGACAGTATTCTCCACGAGCAGTACTTC. V usage is TRBV5-6 and J usage is TRBJ2-7; D is perhaps TRBD1 (5 bases). This CDR3 has 14 amino acids. The V and J ends lost 3 bases and 5 bases respectively, with 15 bases between them. Germline V gene lookup returns CDR1 SGHDT and CDR2 YYEEEE. The complete variable domain, with remaining parts taken from reference TRBV5-6 and TRBJ2-7, reads DAGVTQSPTHLIKTRGQQVTLRCSPKSGHDTVSWYQQALGQGPQFIFQYYEEEERQRGNFPDRFSGHQFPNYSSELNVNALLLGDSALYLCASSSDSILHEQYFGPGTRLTVT.

The chain uses TRBV19 and TRBJ1-1; the D gene is possibly TRBD1 (5 bases). CDR3 size: 12 residues. Germline loops: CDR1 LNHDA, CDR2 SQIVND (reference sequence). Deletions cut 3 bases from V and 7 bases from J, with 9 bases between. CDR3 sequence reads: CASSISGNEAFF. CDR3 nucleotides: TGTGCCAGTAGTATTTCAGGGAATGAAGCTTTCTTT.

This rearrangement joins TRBV5-1 to TRBJ2-7, with 10 bases matching TRBD2. Germline CDR1 and CDR2: SGHRS and YFSETQ. With V trimmed by 2 bases and J by 2 bases, 22 bases remained unmatched. The CDR3 is made up of 21 amino acids. CDR3 DNA sequence: TGCGCCAGCAGCTTACAGTTAAAGTCGGGCGGCGTAGCGGGAGGAACCTACGAGCAGTACTTC. Translated: CASSLQLKSGGVAGGTYEQYF.

V usage is TRBV6-5 and J usage is TRBJ2-1; a weak D match, TRBD2 (6 bases). CDR1 is MNHEY and CDR2 is SVGAGI in the germline V gene. The CDR3 consists of 15 residues. With 4 bases removed from V and 0 bases from J, the gap between germline ends came to 10 bases. The CDR3: CASSWAGGSYNEQFF. The DNA for the CDR3 is TGTGCCAGCAGTTGGGCCGGGGGCTCCTACAATGAGCAGTTCTTC.